This T cell receptor beta chain was sequenced for a study of T cell responses to AZD1222 COVID-19 vaccine. Points from the study as a whole: Only six or seven AZD1222 recipients tested seropositive at baseline. The CD4 TCRs associated with vaccination extended across spike and predominated at 160-218 and 743-854.

Note on this clone: The antigen remains unidentified.

This CDR3 is 12 amino acids long. The germline V gene encodes CDR1 SGHRS and CDR2 YFSETQ. V was trimmed by 4 bases and J by 9 bases, leaving 11 bases between them. Sequencing was performed with immunoSEQ multiplex PCR; in TCRdb, only in-frame clones are kept and a portion is missing. The repertoire holds some 74,000 clones, with about 85% as singletons. The receptor was derived from an adult who received the AZD1222 COVID-19 vaccine. The V gene is TRBV5-1, the J gene TRBJ2-1; unclear D gene. The sample consisted of peripheral blood, taken 28 days after the second AZD1222 dose. The CDR3 loop is CASSTPAGEQFF. The CDR3 nucleotides are TGCGCCAGCAGCACGCCGGCAGGTGAGCAGTTCTTC.